The entry below describes one T cell receptor (beta chain). Its antigen is not identified. Method: immunoSEQ multiplex PCR; TCRdb's copy keeps in-frame clones and lacks some. Found here are over 65,000 clones, about 85% of them singletons; the top ten hold approximately 8%. The data stem from a study of OX40 agonist ivuxolimab in advanced cancers. On the study more broadly: Dose-escalation subjects each had hepatocellular carcinoma, melanoma, renal cell or head and neck cancer. Among those enrolled, mean age was approximately 62 years (range roughly 23 to 79) and over 70% were male.

The CDR3 extends over 15 amino acids. V lost 2 bases, J lost 7 bases, and 17 bases lay in between. Germline CDR1 ENHRY, CDR2 SYGVKD. Study results and limitations: Some patients who did not respond also had low normalized T-cell clonal expansion. Average numbers of expanded clones were greater in CD8+ T cells than in CD4+.

This chain links TRBV10-3 with TRBJ1-2; D is unclear. Material: CD4+ or CD8+ T cells sorted from blood, obtained in a trial of the OX40 agonist ivuxolimab. This TCR was recovered from an adult with an advanced solid tumor such as melanoma, head and neck, liver or kidney cancer. CDR3 protein: CAISEETVRLGGYTF. The CDR3 DNA reads TGTGCCATCAGTGAGGAGACCGTCCGATTGGGTGGCTACACCTTC.